Presented here are 10 T cell receptor beta chains from one specimen sequenced in a study of PD-1 blockade in mismatch repair-deficient tumors. The protocol was immunoSEQ multiplex PCR, while the TCRdb copy is restricted to in-frame clones and leaves out a portion. The sample includes roughly 120,000 clones, around 80% of them seen just once. Source: peripheral blood, taken more than 58 weeks after starting pembrolizumab. The origin of the receptors is an adult with mismatch repair-deficient cancer.

The rearrangement uses TRBV11-2 and TRBJ2-7, with 7 positions matching TRBD2. The CDR3 covers 14 residues. V dropped 2 bases and J dropped 11; count of bases not matched to a gene: 12. Germline CDR1 and CDR2: SGHAT and FQNNGV. CDR3 in amino acids: CASSLMTSGNEEYF. The CDR3 DNA sequence: TGTGCCAGCAGCTTAATGACGAGCGGGAATGAGGAGTACTTC.

The rearrangement joins TRBV9 to TRBJ2-5, with a possible D match to TRBD2 (7 bases). Germline V CDR1 and CDR2: SGDLS, YYNGEE. Trimming stripped 5 bases from V and 5 bases from J, with 16 bases between. This CDR3 has 14 amino acids. CDR3 coding DNA: TGTGCCAGCAGTAGAGGGGGGGGCGCGGAGACCCAGTACTTC. This codes for CASSRGGGAETQYF.

This chain joins TRBV19 and TRBJ2-2; unclear D gene. Germline V gives CDR1 LNHDA, CDR2 SQIVND (reference sequence). Trimming took off 5 bases at V and 6 bases at J, with 10 bases between the two ends. The CDR3 contains 13 residues. CDR3 region: CASSVLVAGELFF. Here the CDR3 DNA reads TGTGCCAGTAGTGTTCTGGTAGCCGGGGAGCTGTTTTTT. Together with reference TRBV19 and TRBJ2-2, the CDR3 gives the full variable domain: DGGITQSPKYLFRKEGQNVTLSCEQNLNHDAMYWYRQDPGQGLRLIYYSQIVNDFQKGDIAEGYSVSREKKESFPLTVTSAQKNPTAFYLCASSVLVAGELFFGEGSRLTVL.

The J gene is TRBJ2-2, the V gene TRBV15; D is unclear. With 0 bases removed from V and 2 bases from J, the gap between germline ends came to 19 bases. The CDR3 runs to 19 residues. Germline values: CDR1 LNHNV, CDR2 YYDKDF (reference sequence). DNA for the CDR3: TGTGCCACCAGCAGAGATTGGGAAAGGGCAGAGCCCAACACCGGGGAGCTGTTTTTT. Residues: CATSRDWERAEPNTGELFF.

This chain links TRBV7-2 with TRBJ2-5; tentative D call: TRBD1 (6 bases). Germline lookup yields CDR1 SGHTA and CDR2 FQGNSA. The CDR3 is 13 amino acids. Trimming removed 3 bases from V and 5 bases from J, with 10 bases in between. CDR3 sequence (DNA): TGTGCCAGCAGCTTCCTAGGGGGTGAGACCCAGTACTTC. Protein sequence: CASSFLGGETQYF. Looking up the rest from reference TRBV7-2 and TRBJ2-5 gives the full variable domain: GAGVSQSPSNKVTEKGKDVELRCDPISGHTALYWYRQSLGQGLEFLIYFQGNSAPDKSGLPSDRFSAERTGGSVSTLTIQRTQQEDSAVYLCASSFLGGETQYFGPGTRLLVL.

The chain links TRBV4-3 to TRBJ2-7, with a possible D match to TRBD1 (5 bases). This CDR3 has 13 residues. Germline V gene sequence: CDR1 LGHNA, CDR2 YSLEER. Between the trimmed V and J ends, which lost 1 base and 6 bases, there was a span of 10 bases. The CDR3 coding sequence is TGCGCCAGCAGCCAAGGTCAGGGCTTCGAGCAGTACTTC. This translates into CASSQGQGFEQYF.

The chain couples TRBV27 to TRBJ2-7; D may be TRBD1 (5 bases). The germline V gene has CDR1 MNHEY and CDR2 SMNVEV (reference sequence). The V gene lost 6 bases and the J gene lost 5 bases, with 11 bases spanning the gap. This CDR3 spans 12 amino acids. DNA of the CDR3: TGTGCCAGCAGCTCCAGGGTGAACGAGCAGTACTTC. This codes for CASSSRVNEQYF.

The chain combines TRBV30 with TRBJ2-5; D is uncertain. CDR1 and CDR2 (germline): GTSNPN, SVGIG (reference sequence). V dropped 1 base and J dropped 3 bases, with 9 bases sitting between them. The CDR3 covers 13 residues. CDR3 in amino acids: CAWSGGQEETQYF. The CDR3 bases are TGTGCCTGGAGTGGTGGGCAAGAAGAGACCCAGTACTTC.

Only a few counts were recorded for this clone. CDR3 region: CASSRGQTEAFF. CDR3 coding DNA: TGTGCCAGCAGCAGGGGGCAAACTGAAGCTTTCTTT. The V gene is TRBV6-5, the J gene TRBJ1-1, with TRBD1 identical over 8 bases. V shed 6 bases, J shed 5 bases, and the junction held 2 bases outside the gene matches. Germline V gives CDR1 MNHEY, CDR2 SVGAGI. The CDR3 runs to 12 residues.

This chain links TRBV7-9 with TRBJ2-2; D is unclear. The germline CDR1 and CDR2 sequences are SEHNR and FQNEAQ (reference sequence). CDR3 length: 14 amino acids. V was clipped by 8 bases and J by 2 bases, with 12 bases between them. CDR3 loop: CASGDKANTGELFF. CDR3 in DNA: TGTGCCAGCGGTGACAAGGCTAACACCGGGGAGCTGTTTTTT.